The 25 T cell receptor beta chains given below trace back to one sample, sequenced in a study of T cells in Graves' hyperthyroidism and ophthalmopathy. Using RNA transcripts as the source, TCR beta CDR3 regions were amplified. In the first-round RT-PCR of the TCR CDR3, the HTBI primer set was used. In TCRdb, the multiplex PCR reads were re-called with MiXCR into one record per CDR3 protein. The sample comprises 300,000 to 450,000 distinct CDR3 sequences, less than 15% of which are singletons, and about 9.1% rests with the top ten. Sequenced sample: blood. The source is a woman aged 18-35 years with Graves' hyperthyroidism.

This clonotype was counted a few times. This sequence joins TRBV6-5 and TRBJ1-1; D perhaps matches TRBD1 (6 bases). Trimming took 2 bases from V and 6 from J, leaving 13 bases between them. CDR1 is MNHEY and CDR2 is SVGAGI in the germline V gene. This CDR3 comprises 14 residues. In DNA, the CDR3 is TGTGCCAGCAGTTACCAGGGGATGAGGGCTGAAGCTTTCTTT. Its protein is CASSYQGMRAEAFF.

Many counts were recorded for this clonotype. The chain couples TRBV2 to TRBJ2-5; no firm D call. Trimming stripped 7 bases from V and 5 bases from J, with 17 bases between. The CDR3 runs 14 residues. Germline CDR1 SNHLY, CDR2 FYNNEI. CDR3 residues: CASTLSQVLETQYF. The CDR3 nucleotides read TGTGCCAGCACTTTATCCCAAGTTCTGGAGACCCAGTACTTC.

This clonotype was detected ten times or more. CDR3 sequence reads: CASSGVFTDTQYF. CDR3 coding DNA: TGTGCCAGCAGTGGGGTCTTCACAGATACGCAGTATTTT. The chain links TRBV2 to TRBJ2-3, with unresolved D. The CDR3 has 13 residues. Looked up from germline, CDR1 is SNHLY and CDR2 is FYNNEI. The V end was cut by 4 bases, the J end by 2 bases, with 7 bases between.

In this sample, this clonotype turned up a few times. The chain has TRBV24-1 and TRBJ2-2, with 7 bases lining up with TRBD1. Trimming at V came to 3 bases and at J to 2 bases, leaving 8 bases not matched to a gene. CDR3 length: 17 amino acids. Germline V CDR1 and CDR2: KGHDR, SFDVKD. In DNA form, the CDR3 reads TGTGCCACCAGTGATCGGTCGGACAGGAGAAACACCGGGGAGCTGTTTTTT. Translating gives CATSDRSDRRNTGELFF.

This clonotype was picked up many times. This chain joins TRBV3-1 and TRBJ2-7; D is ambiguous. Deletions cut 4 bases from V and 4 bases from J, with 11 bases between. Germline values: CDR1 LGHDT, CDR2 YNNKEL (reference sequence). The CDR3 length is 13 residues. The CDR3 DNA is TGTGCCAGCAGCCCCCGAGAGTGGTACGAGCAGTACTTC. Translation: CASSPREWYEQYF.

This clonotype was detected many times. CDR3 sequence (DNA): TGTGCCAGCGTGGGACTAGCGGGAAAGGAAGAGCAGTTCTTC. This encodes CASVGLAGKEEQFF. The chain links TRBV2 to TRBJ2-1; TRBD2 aligns across 13 bases. J lost 10 bases, V lost 8 bases, and 8 bases had no gene match. The V gene's germline CDR1 is SNHLY and CDR2 FYNNEI. This CDR3 spans 14 amino acids.

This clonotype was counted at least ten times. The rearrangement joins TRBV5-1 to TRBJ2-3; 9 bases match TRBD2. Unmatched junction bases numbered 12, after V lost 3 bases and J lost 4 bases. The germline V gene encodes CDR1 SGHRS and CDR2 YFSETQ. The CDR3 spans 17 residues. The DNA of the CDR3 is TGCGCCAGCAGCTCCCAAATCTCAGCGGGAGGAGCAGATACGCAGTATTTT. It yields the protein CASSSQISAGGADTQYF.

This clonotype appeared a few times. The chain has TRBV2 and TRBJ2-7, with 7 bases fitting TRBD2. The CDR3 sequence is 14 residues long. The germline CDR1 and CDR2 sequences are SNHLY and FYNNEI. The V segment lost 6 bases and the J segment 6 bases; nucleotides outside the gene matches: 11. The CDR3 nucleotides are TGTGCCAGCAGCTTATCGCTAGCGGCCTGCGAGCAGTACTTC. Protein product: CASSLSLAACEQYF.

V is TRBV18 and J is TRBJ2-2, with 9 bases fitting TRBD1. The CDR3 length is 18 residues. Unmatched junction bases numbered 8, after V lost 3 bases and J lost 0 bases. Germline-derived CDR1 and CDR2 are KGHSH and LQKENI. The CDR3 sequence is CASSPQARTGANTGELFF. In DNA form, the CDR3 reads TGTGCCAGCTCACCCCAAGCAAGGACAGGGGCGAACACCGGGGAGCTGTTTTTT.

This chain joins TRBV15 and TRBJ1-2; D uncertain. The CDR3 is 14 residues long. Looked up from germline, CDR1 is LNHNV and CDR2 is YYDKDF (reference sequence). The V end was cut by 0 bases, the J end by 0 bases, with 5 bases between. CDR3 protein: CATSRDQANYGYTF. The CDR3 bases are TGTGCCACCAGCAGAGATCAAGCTAACTATGGCTACACCTTC.

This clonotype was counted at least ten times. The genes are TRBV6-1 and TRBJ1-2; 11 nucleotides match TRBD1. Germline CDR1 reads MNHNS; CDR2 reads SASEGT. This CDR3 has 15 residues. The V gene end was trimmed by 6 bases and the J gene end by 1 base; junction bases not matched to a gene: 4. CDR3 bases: TGTGCCAGCAGCCCAGGGACAGGGGGTAACTATGGCTACACCTTC. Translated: CASSPGTGGNYGYTF.

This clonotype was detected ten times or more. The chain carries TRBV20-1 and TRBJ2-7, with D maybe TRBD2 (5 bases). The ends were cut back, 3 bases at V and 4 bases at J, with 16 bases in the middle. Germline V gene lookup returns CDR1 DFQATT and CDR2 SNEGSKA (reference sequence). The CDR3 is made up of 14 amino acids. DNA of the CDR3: TGCAGTGCTAGTGACGGGGAGCAGGCTTACGAGCAGTACTTC. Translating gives CSASDGEQAYEQYF.

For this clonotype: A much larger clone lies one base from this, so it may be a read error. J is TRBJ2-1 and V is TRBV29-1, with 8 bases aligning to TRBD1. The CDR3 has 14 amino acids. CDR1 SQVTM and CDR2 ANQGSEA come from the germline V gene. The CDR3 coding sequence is TGCAGCATTGAAGGGACAGGAGACTACAATGAGCAGTTCTTC. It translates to CSIEGTGDYNEQFF.

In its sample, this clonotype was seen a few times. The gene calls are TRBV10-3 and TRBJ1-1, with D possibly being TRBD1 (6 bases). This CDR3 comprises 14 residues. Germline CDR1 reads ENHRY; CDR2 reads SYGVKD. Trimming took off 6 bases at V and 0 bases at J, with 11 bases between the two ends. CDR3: CAIRVDSMNTEAFF. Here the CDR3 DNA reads TGTGCCATCAGGGTGGACAGCATGAACACTGAAGCTTTCTTT.

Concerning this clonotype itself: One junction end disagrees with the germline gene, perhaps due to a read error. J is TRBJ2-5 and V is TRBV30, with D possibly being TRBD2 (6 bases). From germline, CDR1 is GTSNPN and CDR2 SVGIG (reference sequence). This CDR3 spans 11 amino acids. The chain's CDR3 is CAWSTGEAQYF. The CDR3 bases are TGTGCCTGGAGTACGGGAGAGGCCCAGTACTTC.

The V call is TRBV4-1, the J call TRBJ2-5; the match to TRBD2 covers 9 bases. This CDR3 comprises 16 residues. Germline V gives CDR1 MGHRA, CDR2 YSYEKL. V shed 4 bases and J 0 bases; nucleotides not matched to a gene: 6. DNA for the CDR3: TGCGCCAGCAGCCTGAAAGGCGGGAGGGACCAAGAGACCCAGTACTTC. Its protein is CASSLKGGRDQETQYF.

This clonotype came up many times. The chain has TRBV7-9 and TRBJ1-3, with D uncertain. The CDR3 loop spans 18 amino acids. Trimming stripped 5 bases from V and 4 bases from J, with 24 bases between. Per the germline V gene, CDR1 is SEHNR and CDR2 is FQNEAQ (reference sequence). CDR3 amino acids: CASSPYPGVSQAGNTIYF. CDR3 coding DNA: TGTGCCAGCAGCCCCTACCCCGGGGTCAGCCAGGCCGGAAACACCATATATTTT.

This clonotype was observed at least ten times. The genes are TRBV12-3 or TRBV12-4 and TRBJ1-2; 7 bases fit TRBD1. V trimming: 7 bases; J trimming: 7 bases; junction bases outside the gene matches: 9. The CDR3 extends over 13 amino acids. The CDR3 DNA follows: TGTGCCAGCACCACCGACAGGGACATTGGCTACACCTTC. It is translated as CASTTDRDIGYTF.

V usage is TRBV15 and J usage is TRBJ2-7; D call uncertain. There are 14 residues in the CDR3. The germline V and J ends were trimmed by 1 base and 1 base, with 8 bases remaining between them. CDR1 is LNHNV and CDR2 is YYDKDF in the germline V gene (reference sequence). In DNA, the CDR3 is TGTGCCACCAGCAGAGGCCGGAAATCCTACGAGCAGTACTTC. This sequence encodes CATSRGRKSYEQYF.

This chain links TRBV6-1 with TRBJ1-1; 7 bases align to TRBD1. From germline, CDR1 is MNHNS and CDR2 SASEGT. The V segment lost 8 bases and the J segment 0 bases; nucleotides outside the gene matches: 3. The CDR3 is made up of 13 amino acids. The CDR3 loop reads CASLQGLNTEAFF. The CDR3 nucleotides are TGTGCCAGCTTACAGGGGTTGAACACTGAAGCTTTCTTT.

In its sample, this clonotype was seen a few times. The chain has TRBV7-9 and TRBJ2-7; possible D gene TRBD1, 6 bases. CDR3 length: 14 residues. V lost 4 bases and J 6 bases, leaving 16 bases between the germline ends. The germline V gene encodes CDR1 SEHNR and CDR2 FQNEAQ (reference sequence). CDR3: CASSSSGVRGEQYF. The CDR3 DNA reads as TGTGCCAGCAGCTCTTCAGGGGTCCGGGGCGAGCAGTACTTC.

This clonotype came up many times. CDR3 sequence reads: CASSHSGPYEQYF. DNA of the CDR3: TGTGCCAGCAGCCACTCAGGACCTTACGAGCAGTACTTC. The chain joins TRBV3-1 to TRBJ2-7; D gene unclear. The CDR3 consists of 13 residues. In germline, CDR1 is LGHDT, CDR2 YNNKEL (reference sequence). The V gene lost 3 bases and the J gene lost 4 bases, with 10 bases spanning the gap.

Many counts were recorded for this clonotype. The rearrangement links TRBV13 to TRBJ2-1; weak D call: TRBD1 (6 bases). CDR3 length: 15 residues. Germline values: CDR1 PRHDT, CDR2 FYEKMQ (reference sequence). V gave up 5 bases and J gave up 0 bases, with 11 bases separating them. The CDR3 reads CASSRTGSSYNEQFF. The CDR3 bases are TGTGCCAGCAGCCGCACAGGGAGCTCCTACAATGAGCAGTTCTTC. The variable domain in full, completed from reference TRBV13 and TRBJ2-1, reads AAGVIQSPRHLIKEKRETATLKCYPIPRHDTVYWYQQGPGQDPQFLISFYEKMQSDKGSIPDRFSAQQFSDYHSELNMSSLELGDSALYFCASSRTGSSYNEQFFGPGTRLTVL.

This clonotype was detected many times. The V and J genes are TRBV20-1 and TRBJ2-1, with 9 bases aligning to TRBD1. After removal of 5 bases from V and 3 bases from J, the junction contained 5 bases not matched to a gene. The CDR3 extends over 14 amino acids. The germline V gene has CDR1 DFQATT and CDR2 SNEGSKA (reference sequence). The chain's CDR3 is CSAAGQGIYNEQFF. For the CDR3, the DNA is TGCAGTGCTGCGGGACAGGGTATCTACAATGAGCAGTTCTTC.

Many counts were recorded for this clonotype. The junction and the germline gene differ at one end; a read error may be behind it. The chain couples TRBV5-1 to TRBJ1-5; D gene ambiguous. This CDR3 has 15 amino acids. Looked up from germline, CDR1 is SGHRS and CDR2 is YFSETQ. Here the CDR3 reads CASSLAGVSNQPQHF. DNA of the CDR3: TGTGCCAGCAGCTTAGCGGGAGTTAGCAATCAGCCCCAGCATTTT.